This T cell receptor beta chain was recovered during a study of CD8 T cells in Susac syndrome. Findings of the study overall: Only a relatively small number of individuals were included in the TCR sequencing and HLA analysis.

Turning to this clonotype: The antigen is unknown.

Trimming left V 7 bases short and J 2 bases short, with 19 bases between. The CDR3 contains 16 residues. Per germline, CDR1 SEHNR and CDR2 FQNEAQ (reference sequence). The RNA input was about 0.5 to 1 ug, and it was reverse transcribed with random hexamers. TCRdb used MiXCR to reprocess the immunoSEQ multiplex PCR reads, holding one entry per CDR3 protein. The table has approximately 110,000 distinct CDR3 sequences, roughly 93% seen once. Negative isolation yielded CD8+ and CD4+ T cells; FACS enriched TEMRA cells. Material: CD8+ T cells from PBMCs. The J gene is TRBJ2-3, the V gene TRBV7-9, with D possibly matching TRBD2 (7 bases). The sequence came from a human donor with multiple sclerosis. CDR3 sequence reads: CASTYSSGGPTDTQYF. Written as DNA, the CDR3 is TGTGCCAGCACCTACTCATCGGGGGGCCCCACAGATACGCAGTATTTT.